The sequence of this TCR beta chain was determined in a study of OX40 agonist ivuxolimab in advanced cancers. This clone was counted a single time. The CDR3 spans 13 residues. V was shortened by 0 bases and J by 10 bases, with 10 bases between the two germline ends. Germline assignment: CDR1 LGHNA and CDR2 YSLEER. Assay used: immunoSEQ multiplex PCR; TCRdb lists only in-frame clones, some missing. The sample shows more than 75,000 clones, about nine tenths of them seen only once. The source of this sequence is an adult with an advanced solid tumor such as melanoma, head and neck, liver or kidney cancer. Sequences were derived from CD4+ or CD8+ T cells sorted from blood, sampled in a trial of the OX40 agonist ivuxolimab. The chain is built from TRBV4-3 and TRBJ1-3; D uncertain. The CDR3 is CASSQDVQVTIYF. CDR3 nucleotide sequence: TGCGCCAGCAGCCAAGATGTTCAGGTGACCATATATTTT.